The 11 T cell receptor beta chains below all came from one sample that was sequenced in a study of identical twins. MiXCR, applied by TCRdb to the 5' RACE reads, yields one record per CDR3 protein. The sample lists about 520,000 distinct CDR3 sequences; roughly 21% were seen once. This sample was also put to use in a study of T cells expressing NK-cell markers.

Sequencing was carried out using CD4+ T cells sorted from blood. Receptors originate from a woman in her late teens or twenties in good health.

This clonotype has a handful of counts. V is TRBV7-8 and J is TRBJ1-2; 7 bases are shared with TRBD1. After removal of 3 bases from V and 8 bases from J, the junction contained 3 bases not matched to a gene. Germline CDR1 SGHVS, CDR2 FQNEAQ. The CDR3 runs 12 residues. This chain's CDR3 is CASSFEGAGYTF. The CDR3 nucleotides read TGTGCCAGCAGCTTTGAGGGGGCAGGCTACACCTTC.

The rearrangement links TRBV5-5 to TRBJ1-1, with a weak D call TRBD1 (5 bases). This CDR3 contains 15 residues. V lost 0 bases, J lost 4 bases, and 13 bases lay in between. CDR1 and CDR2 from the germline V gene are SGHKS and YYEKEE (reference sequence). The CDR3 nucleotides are TGTGCCAGCAGCTTGGAATGGGAGGGGTCCACTGAAGCTTTCTTT. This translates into CASSLEWEGSTEAFF.

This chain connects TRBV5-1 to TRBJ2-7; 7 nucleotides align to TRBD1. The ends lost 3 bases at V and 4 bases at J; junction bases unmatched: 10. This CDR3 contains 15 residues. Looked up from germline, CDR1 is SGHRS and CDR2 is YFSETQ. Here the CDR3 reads CASSSTGTAYYEQYF. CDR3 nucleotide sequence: TGCGCCAGCAGCTCTACCGGGACAGCCTATTACGAGCAGTACTTC. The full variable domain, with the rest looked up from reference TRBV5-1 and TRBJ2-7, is KAGVTQTPRYLIKTRGQQVTLSCSPISGHRSVSWYQQTPGQGLQFLFEYFSETQRNKGNFPGRFSGRQFSNSRSEMNVSTLELGDSALYLCASSSTGTAYYEQYFGPGTRLTVT.

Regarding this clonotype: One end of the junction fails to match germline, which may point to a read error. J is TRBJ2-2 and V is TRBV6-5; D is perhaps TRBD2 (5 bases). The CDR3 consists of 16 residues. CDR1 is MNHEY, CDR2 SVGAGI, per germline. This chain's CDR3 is CASSYLVQISTGELLF. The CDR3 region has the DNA TGTGCCAGCAGTTACCTCGTCCAGATTTCTACCGGGGAGCTCCTTTTT.

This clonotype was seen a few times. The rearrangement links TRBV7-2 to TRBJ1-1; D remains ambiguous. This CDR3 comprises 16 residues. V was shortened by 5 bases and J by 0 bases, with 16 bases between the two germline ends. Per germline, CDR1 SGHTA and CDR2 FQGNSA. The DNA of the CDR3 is TGTGCCAGCAGCGCGCGGTTGGGCGGGGTGAACACTGAAGCTTTCTTT. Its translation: CASSARLGGVNTEAFF. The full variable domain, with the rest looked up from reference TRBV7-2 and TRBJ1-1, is GAGVSQSPSNKVTEKGKDVELRCDPISGHTALYWYRQSLGQGLEFLIYFQGNSAPDKSGLPSDRFSAERTGGSVSTLTIQRTQQEDSAVYLCASSARLGGVNTEAFFGQGTRLTVV.

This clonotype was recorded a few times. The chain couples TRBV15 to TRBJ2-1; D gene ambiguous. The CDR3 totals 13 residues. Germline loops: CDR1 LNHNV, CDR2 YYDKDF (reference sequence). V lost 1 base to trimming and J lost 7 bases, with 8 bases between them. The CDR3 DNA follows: TGTGCCACCAGCAGAGTCATAAAAAATGAGCAGTTCTTC. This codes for CATSRVIKNEQFF.

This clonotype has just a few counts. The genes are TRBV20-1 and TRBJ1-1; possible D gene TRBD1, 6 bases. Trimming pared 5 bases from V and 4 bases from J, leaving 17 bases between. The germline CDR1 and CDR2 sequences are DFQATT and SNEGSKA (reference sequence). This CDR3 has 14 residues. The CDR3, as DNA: TGCAGTGCTGACAACAGGGTCTCCGGCACTGAAGCTTTCTTT. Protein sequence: CSADNRVSGTEAFF.

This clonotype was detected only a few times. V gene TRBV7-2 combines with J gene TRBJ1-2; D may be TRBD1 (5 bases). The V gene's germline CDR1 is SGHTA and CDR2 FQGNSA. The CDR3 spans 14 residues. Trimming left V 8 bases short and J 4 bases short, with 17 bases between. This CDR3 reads CASGSRQGGYGYTF. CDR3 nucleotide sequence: TGTGCCAGCGGAAGTCGGCAGGGAGGCTATGGCTACACCTTC.

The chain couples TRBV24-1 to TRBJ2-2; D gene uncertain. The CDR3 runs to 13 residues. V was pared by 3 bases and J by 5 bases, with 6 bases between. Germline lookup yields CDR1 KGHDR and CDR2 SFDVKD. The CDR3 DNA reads TGTGCCACCAGTGATGCCTCGACCGGGGAGCTGTTTTTT. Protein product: CATSDASTGELFF.

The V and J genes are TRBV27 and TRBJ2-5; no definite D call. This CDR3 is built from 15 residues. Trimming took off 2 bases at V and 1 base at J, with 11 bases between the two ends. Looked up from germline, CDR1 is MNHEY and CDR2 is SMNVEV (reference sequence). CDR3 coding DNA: TGTGCCAGCAGTTTAAGCCGGAGTCTCCAAGAGACCCAGTACTTC. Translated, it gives CASSLSRSLQETQYF.

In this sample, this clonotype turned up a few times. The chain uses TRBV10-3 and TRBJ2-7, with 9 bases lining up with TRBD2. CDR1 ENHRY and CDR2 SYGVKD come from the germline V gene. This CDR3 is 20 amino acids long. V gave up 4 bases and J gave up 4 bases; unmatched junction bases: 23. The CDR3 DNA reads TGTGCCATCAGTGGAAGGACGGCGGGAGGGCCCCCCCGAGTTTCTTACGAGCAGTACTTC. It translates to CAISGRTAGGPPRVSYEQYF.